This TCR beta chain was observed in a study of cytomegalovirus exposure and HLA in healthy donors. Findings and caveats of the study: A missense variant in DCLRE1C was later tied to TCR beta V- and J-gene trimming. Researchers had no immune exposure information except CMV serostatus available. There were a few CMV-associated chains whose specificity for CMV antigens was confirmed in vitro. In a later analysis, HLA-C alleles had the fewest associated TCRs, DRB1 alleles the most.

The primer mix had 60 Vbeta and 13 Jbeta primers. The table came from immunoSEQ multiplex PCR; TCRdb's copy has only in-frame clones and leaves some out. The sample lists roughly 220,000 clones, 70% to 80% occurring once. In regard to this clone: What it recognizes is unknown.

CDR3 length: 14 residues. Trimming removed 5 bases at V and 5 bases at J, with 15 bases between. Germline CDR1 MNHEY, CDR2 SVGAGI. The specimen was PBMCs. The V and J genes are TRBV6-5 and TRBJ1-1; D unclear. The TCR originated in a woman aged 25-40 years in good health and CMV-seronegative. The DNA for the CDR3 is TGTGCCAGCAGTGAAGTACCCGCGGAAACTGAAGCTTTCTTT. It translates to CASSEVPAETEAFF.